These T cell receptor beta chains were read from a single sample in a study of blood T cells in healthy people across ages. Via MiXCR, TCRdb re-called the 5' RACE reads, giving one row per CDR3 protein. The data hold around 800,000 distinct CDR3 sequences, with 20% to 30% observed a single time. The data were also submitted as part of a second study, on T cells of mothers and their children.

The source material was blood. Every receptor here comes from a boy aged 5-17 years in good health. Each CDR3 is given with its conserved first and last residue. Each record gives: J gene, clone size, V gene, D gene, CDR3 protein, CDR3 DNA. D genes are given only for firm matches. Only some rows state a clone size, as once, few, many or a class for expanded clones.

TRBJ2-2,.,TRBV21-1,.,CASSRAVEGVMTGELFF,TGTGCCAGCAGCAGAGCCGTTGAAGGGGTTATGACCGGGGAGCTGTTTTTT
TRBJ2-5,.,TRBV7-2,TRBD2,CASNPSGTLQETQYF,TGTGCCAGCAACCCAAGCGGGACCCTGCAAGAGACCCAGTACTTC
TRBJ2-5,many,TRBV6-5,TRBD2,CASSYTVAGGMETQYF,TGTGCCAGCAGTTACACGGTAGCGGGGGGGATGGAGACCCAGTACTTC
TRBJ2-5,few,TRBV6-1,.,CASSGRTETQGTQYF,TGTGCCAGCAGTGGAAGGACTGAGACCCAAGGGACCCAGTACTTC
TRBJ2-5,many,TRBV7-2,TRBD2,CASSSGGAQTQYF,TGTGCCAGCAGCTCCGGGGGGGCACAGACCCAGTACTTC
TRBJ1-2,few,TRBV5-1,TRBD1,CASSWGQEVGYTF,TGCGCCAGCAGCTGGGGACAGGAGGTTGGCTACACCTTC
TRBJ2-5,few,TRBV3-1,.,CASNQGRTETQYF,TGTGCCAGCAACCAGGGCCGAACGGAGACCCAGTACTTC
TRBJ2-3,.,TRBV7-9,TRBD1,CASSLVGRDRGDTQYF,TGTGCCAGCAGCTTAGTGGGCCGGGACAGGGGAGATACGCAGTATTTT
TRBJ1-6,few,TRBV5-1,TRBD1,CASSLVGGTGSGYNSPLHF,TGCGCCAGCAGCTTGGTAGGTGGGACAGGGAGCGGCTATAATTCACCCCTCCACTTT
TRBJ1-4,.,TRBV5-1,.,CASSRRVVMGGNEKLFF,TGCGCCAGCAGCAGACGTGTCGTCATGGGAGGTAATGAAAAACTGTTTTTT
TRBJ2-3,.,TRBV7-3,TRBD2,CASSGGGAPTDTQYF,TGTGCCAGCAGCGGGGGAGGGGCGCCCACAGATACGCAGTATTTT
TRBJ2-5,.,TRBV14,TRBD2,CASKRTSWETQYF,TGTGCCAGCAAGAGGACTAGCTGGGAGACCCAGTACTTC
TRBJ2-5,.,TRBV3-1,TRBD2,CASSLILAGGETQYF,TGTGCCAGCAGCCTAATTCTAGCGGGAGGAGAGACCCAGTACTTC
TRBJ2-7,.,TRBV12-3/TRBV12-4,.,CASSYRRSYEQYF,TGTGCCAGCAGTTACAGGAGATCCTACGAGCAGTACTTC
TRBJ2-1,.,TRBV20-1,.,CSASSYGPYNEQFF,TGCAGTGCTAGTAGCTACGGTCCCTACAATGAGCAGTTCTTC
TRBJ2-5,.,TRBV20-1,TRBD2,CSARRFTAGGGETQYF,TGCAGTGCTAGACGGTTCACCGCGGGGGGCGGAGAGACCCAGTACTTC
TRBJ2-5,few,TRBV20-1,.,CSATAQSGETQYF,TGCAGTGCGACCGCCCAGTCAGGAGAGACCCAGTACTTC
TRBJ2-1,few,TRBV7-2,.,CASSLLTVEQFF,TGTGCCAGCAGCTTATTGACAGTTGAGCAGTTCTTC
TRBJ1-1,.,TRBV29-1,.,CSAESGEAFF,TGCAGCGCTGAATCAGGGGAAGCTTTCTTT
TRBJ2-5,.,TRBV20-1,TRBD2,CSASRRLAGHQETQYF,TGCAGTGCTTCTCGTCGACTAGCGGGTCATCAAGAGACCCAGTACTTC
TRBJ2-3,.,TRBV6-6,.,CASSYSSGADTQYF,TGTGCCAGCAGTTACTCGTCGGGGGCAGATACGCAGTATTTT
TRBJ1-4,.,TRBV15,.,CATSTKRRATTNEKLFF,TGTGCCACCAGTACTAAAAGGAGGGCAACAACTAATGAAAAACTGTTTTTT
TRBJ1-2,many,TRBV4-1,.,CASSQGDYGYTF,TGCGCCAGCAGCCAGGGAGACTATGGCTACACCTTC
TRBJ2-1,.,TRBV29-1,.,CSVLSGLGPSYNEQFF,TGCAGCGTCCTATCGGGCTTGGGGCCCTCTTACAATGAGCAGTTCTTC
TRBJ2-5,.,TRBV2,.,CASGGTPQETQYF,TGTGCCAGCGGGGGAACACCCCAAGAGACCCAGTACTTC
TRBJ2-7,.,TRBV20-1,.,CSARNSGSYEQYF,TGCAGTGCCAGAAATTCAGGGTCCTACGAGCAGTACTTC
TRBJ2-3,few,TRBV12-3/TRBV12-4,.,CASSFRGSRDTQYF,TGTGCCAGCAGTTTCCGTGGGTCCAGAGATACGCAGTATTTT